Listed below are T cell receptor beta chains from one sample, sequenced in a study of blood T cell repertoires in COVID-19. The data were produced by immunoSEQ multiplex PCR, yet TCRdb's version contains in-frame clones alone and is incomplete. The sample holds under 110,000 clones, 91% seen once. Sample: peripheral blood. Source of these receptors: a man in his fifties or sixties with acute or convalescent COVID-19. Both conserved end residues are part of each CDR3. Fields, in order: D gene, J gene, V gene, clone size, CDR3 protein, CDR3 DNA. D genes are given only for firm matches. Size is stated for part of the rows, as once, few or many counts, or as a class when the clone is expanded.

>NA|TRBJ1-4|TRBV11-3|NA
CASSPSRTGRLFF
TGTGCCAGCAGCCCTAGCAGAACAGGGAGACTGTTTTTT
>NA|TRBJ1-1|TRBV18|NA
CASSPKQNTEAFF
TGTGCCAGCTCACCAAAACAGAACACTGAAGCTTTCTTT
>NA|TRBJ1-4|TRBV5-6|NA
CASSLDSNEKLFF
TGTGCCAGCAGCTTGGACAGCAATGAAAAACTGTTTTTT
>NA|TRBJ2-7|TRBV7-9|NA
CASSLVGFDYEQYF
TGTGCCAGCAGCTTAGTGGGCTTCGACTACGAGCAGTACTTC
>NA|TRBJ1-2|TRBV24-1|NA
CATSGSPWSNYGYTF
TGTGCCACCAGTGGTTCTCCCTGGAGTAACTATGGCTACACCTTC
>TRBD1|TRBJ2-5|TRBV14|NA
CASSQDTGGRETQYF
TGTGCCAGCAGCCAAGATACAGGGGGCCGGGAGACCCAGTACTTC
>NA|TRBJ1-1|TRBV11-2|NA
CASSLAQAGGRTEAFF
TGTGCCAGCAGCTTAGCCCAGGCGGGGGGTCGAACTGAAGCTTTCTTT
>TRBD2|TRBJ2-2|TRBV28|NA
CASRAAGGKNTGELFF
TGTGCCAGCAGAGCCGCGGGGGGGAAGAACACCGGGGAGCTGTTTTTT
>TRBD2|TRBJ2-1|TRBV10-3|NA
CAISLTSGGLNEQFF
TGTGCCATCAGCTTGACTAGCGGGGGGCTCAATGAGCAGTTCTTC
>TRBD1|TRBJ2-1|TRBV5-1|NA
CASSADRVGGNEQFF
TGCGCCAGCAGCGCGGACAGGGTCGGGGGCAATGAGCAGTTCTTC
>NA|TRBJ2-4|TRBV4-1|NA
CASSRQPSVQYF
TGCGCCAGCAGCCGACAGCCCAGCGTCCAGTACTTC
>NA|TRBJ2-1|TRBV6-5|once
CASSFKGRWDNEQFF
TGTGCCAGCAGTTTTAAGGGGCGTTGGGACAATGAGCAGTTCTTC
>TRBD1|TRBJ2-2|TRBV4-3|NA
CASSGTANTGELFF
TGCGCCAGCAGCGGGACAGCCAACACCGGGGAGCTGTTTTTT
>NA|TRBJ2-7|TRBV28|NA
CASNPRAYSYEQYF
TGTGCCAGCAACCCCCGCGCTTACTCCTACGAGCAGTACTTC
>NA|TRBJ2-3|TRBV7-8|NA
CASSLVARGTDTQYF
TGTGCCAGCAGCTTAGTGGCCAGGGGTACAGATACGCAGTATTTT
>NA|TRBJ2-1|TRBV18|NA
CASSPGSFNNEQFF
TGTGCCAGCTCACCGGGGAGTTTTAACAATGAGCAGTTCTTC
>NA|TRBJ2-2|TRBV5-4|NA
CAILEGTGELFF
TGTGCCATCTTGGAGGGGACCGGGGAGCTGTTTTTT